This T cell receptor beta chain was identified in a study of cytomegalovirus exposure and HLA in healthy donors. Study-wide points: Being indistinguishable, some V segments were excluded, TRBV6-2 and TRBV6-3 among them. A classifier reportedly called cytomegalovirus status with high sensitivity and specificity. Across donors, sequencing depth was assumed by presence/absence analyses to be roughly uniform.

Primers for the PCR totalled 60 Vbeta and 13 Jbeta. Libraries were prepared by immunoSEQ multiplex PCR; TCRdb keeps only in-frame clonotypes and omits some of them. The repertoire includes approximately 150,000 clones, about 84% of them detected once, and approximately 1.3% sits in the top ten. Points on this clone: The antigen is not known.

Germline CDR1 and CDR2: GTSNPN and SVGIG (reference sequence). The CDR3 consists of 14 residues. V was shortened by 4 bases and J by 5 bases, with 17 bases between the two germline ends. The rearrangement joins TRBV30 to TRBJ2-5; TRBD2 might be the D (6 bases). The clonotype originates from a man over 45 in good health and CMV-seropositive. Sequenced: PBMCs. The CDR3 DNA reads TGTGCCTGGAATATGGGGGGAGGAACGGAGACCCAGTACTTC. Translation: CAWNMGGGTETQYF.